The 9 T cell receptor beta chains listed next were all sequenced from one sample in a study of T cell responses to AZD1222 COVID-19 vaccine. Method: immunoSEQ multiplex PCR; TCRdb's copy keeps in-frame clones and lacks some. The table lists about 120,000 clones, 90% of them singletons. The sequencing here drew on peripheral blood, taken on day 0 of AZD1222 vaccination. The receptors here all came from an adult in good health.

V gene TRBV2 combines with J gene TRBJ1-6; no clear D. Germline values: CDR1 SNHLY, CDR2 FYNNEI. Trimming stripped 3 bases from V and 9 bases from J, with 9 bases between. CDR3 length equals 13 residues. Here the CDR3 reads CASSDWESSPLHF. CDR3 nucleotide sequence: TGTGCCAGCAGTGACTGGGAGAGTTCACCCCTCCACTTT.

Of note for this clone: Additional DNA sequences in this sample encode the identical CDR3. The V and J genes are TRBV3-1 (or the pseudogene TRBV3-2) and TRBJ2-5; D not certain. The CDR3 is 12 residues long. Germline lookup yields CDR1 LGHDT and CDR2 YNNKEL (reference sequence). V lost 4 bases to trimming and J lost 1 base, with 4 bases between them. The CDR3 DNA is TGTGCCAGCAGCCGCCTCCAAGAGACCCAGTACTTC. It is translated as CASSRLQETQYF.

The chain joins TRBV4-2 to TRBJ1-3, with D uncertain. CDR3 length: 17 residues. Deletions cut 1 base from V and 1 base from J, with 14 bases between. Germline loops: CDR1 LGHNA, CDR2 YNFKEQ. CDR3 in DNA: TGTGCCAGCAGCCAAGTAAACAGCGGCCTTTCTGGAAACACCATATATTTT. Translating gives CASSQVNSGLSGNTIYF.

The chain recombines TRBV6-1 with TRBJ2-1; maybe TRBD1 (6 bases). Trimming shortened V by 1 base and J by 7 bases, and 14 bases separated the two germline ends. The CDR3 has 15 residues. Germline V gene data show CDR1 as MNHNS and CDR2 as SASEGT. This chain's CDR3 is CASSEGTRGNNEQFF. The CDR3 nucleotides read TGTGCCAGCAGTGAAGGGACAAGGGGGAATAATGAGCAGTTCTTC.

The chain's CDR3 is CASSPVQGGYNEQFF. CDR3 in DNA: TGTGCCAGCAGCCCCGTCCAGGGGGGCTACAATGAGCAGTTCTTC. This chain uses TRBV28 with TRBJ2-1; D is possibly TRBD1 (7 bases). Germline V gene lookup returns CDR1 MDHEN and CDR2 SYDVKM. The CDR3 spans 15 residues. Trimming shortened V by 6 bases and J by 3 bases, and 15 bases separated the two germline ends.

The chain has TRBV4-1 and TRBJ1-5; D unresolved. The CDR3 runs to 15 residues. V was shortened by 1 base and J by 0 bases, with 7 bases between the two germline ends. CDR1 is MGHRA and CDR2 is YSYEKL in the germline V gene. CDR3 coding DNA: TGCGCCAGCAGCCAAGGACCCATTAGCAATCAGCCCCAGCATTTT. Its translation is CASSQGPISNQPQHF.

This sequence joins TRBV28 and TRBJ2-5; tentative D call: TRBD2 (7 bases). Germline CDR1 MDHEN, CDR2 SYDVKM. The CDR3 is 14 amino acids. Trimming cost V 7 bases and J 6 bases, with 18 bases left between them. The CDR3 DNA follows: TGTGCCAGCATACAACAGGGAGGGGGGAAGACCCAGTACTTC. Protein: CASIQQGGGKTQYF.

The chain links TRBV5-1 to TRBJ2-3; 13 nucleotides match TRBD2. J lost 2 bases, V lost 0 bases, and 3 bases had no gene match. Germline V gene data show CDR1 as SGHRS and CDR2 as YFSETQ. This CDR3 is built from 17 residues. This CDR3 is CASSLVGLAGNTDTQYF. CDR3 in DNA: TGCGCCAGCAGCTTGGTGGGACTAGCGGGAAACACAGATACGCAGTATTTT.

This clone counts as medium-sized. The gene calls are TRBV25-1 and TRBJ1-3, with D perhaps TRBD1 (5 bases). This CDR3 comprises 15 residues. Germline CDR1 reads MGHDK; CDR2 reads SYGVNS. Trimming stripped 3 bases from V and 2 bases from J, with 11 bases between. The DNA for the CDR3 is TGTGCCAGCAGTGATAGGACGGACACTGGAAACACCATATATTTT. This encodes CASSDRTDTGNTIYF.